The subject of this entry is one T cell receptor beta chain. The data stem from a study of T cell responses to AZD1222 COVID-19 vaccine. About the research overall: Second-dose intervals near 4 or 12 weeks were combined.

Sequencing was performed with immunoSEQ multiplex PCR; in TCRdb, only in-frame clones are kept and a portion is missing. The table has about 140,000 clones, less than 95% seen once. The CDR3 contains 12 residues. V was pared by 7 bases and J by 0 bases, with 4 bases between. The clonotype was recovered from an adult in good health. Sequencing was performed on peripheral blood, taken on day 0 of AZD1222 vaccination. The chain recombines TRBV12-3 or TRBV12-4 with TRBJ1-5; the D is unclear. The chain's CDR3 is CASTYSNQPQHF. The CDR3 DNA follows: TGTGCCAGCACTTATAGCAATCAGCCCCAGCATTTT.